This section outlines one TCR beta chain sequence together with its context. The antigen is undetermined. These data come from a study of cytomegalovirus exposure and HLA in healthy donors. Study-wide findings and caveats: With later analysis, a missense DCLRE1C variant became linked to TCR beta V- and J-gene trimming.

The PCR contained 60 Vbeta and 13 Jbeta primers. Clones were sequenced by immunoSEQ multiplex PCR, and TCRdb holds only the in-frame ones, with some missing. The sample consists of some 150,000 clones, 55% to 70% of them appearing once. CDR3 length: 13 amino acids. Germline V CDR1 and CDR2: SQVTM, ANQGSEA. Unmatched junction bases numbered 8, after V lost 6 bases and J lost 3 bases. The specimen sequenced was PBMCs. This receptor was taken from a woman in her 30s in good health and CMV-seropositive. V usage is TRBV29-1 and J usage is TRBJ2-7, with 7 bases that match TRBD2. The DNA of the CDR3 is TGCAGCGTAGCCGGGAGGCTGAACTACGAGCAGTACTTC. Its protein product is CSVAGRLNYEQYF.